A selection of T cell receptor beta chains follows, all from one sample in a study of blood T cell repertoires in COVID-19. Only in-frame clones appear in the TCRdb table, and some are missing; sequencing was by immunoSEQ multiplex PCR. The sample lists about 200,000 clones, 80% to 85% occurring once. Source material: PBMCs or T cells enriched from blood (not recorded which). These receptors were obtained from a middle-aged man who had recovered from COVID-19. Each CDR3 is given without its conserved first and last residue. Each record gives: V gene, J gene, CDR3 protein.

>TRBV9|TRBJ1-6
ASSAGTVNNSPLH
>TRBV15|TRBJ2-7
ATSSLLPGFYEQY
>TRBV5-1|TRBJ1-1
ASSLDRLNTEAF
>TRBV6-5|TRBJ1-2
ASSQGQNTNYGYT
>TRBV2|TRBJ2-2
ASAEGVTGELF
>TRBV6-2/TRBV6-3|TRBJ1-2
ASSYHRGLGYT
>TRBV5-6|TRBJ2-7
ASSRPGHSSYEQY
>TRBV5-6|TRBJ1-2
ASSLFGQGAYGYT
>TRBV6-2/TRBV6-3|TRBJ2-7
ASSPGGPGEQY
>TRBV4-3|TRBJ2-7
ASSQAAGSSYEQY
>TRBV7-9|TRBJ1-3
ASSFGLTGGNTIY
>TRBV5-1|TRBJ1-2
ASSLAATGYT
>TRBV28|TRBJ2-3
AVGGTGIADTQY
>TRBV4-1|TRBJ1-2
ASSREWTANYGYT
>TRBV9|TRBJ1-4
ASSAAGGILNEKLF
>TRBV5-1|TRBJ2-5
ASSLDSGGQETQY
>TRBV13|TRBJ1-2
ASNPQGVTDYT
>TRBV20-1|TRBJ1-1
SASTAREGLLAF
>TRBV6-6|TRBJ1-1
ASSLRGKPNTEAF
>TRBV10-3|TRBJ1-3
AISQGLSGNTIY
>TRBV10-3|TRBJ1-1
AIKAGQGETEAF
>TRBV3-1/TRBV3-2|TRBJ2-5
ASSAGTGGEETQY
>TRBV3-1/TRBV3-2|TRBJ2-5
ASSQDSSGGALQTQY
>TRBV5-1|TRBJ2-1
ASSPGQLYNEQF
>TRBV4-3|TRBJ1-1
ASSQEAVNTEAF
>TRBV19|TRBJ2-3
ASREEQYTDTQY
>TRBV4-2|TRBJ2-3
ASSQAKGLAGGGGTDTQY
>TRBV18|TRBJ1-2
ASSPQGQSHGYT
>TRBV7-9|TRBJ1-1
ASRPQGGGTEAF
>TRBV5-6|TRBJ1-5
ASSRQGASQPQH
>TRBV28|TRBJ1-3
ASKQGAGNTIY
>TRBV7-9|TRBJ2-2
ASSRGTSGGAAGELF
>TRBV5-1|TRBJ2-1
ASSLERGVPNEQF
>TRBV13|TRBJ1-2
ASSRQGDSPYYGYT
>TRBV24-1|TRBJ1-2
ATSGVTGRAGNYGYT
>TRBV11-2|TRBJ1-3
ASSLDSGTGNTIY
>TRBV27|TRBJ2-3
ASSLGMGLTDTQY
>TRBV7-9|TRBJ2-1
ASSSPLGLAGGPSNEQF
>TRBV24-1|TRBJ2-5
ATSDFRDREETQY
>TRBV3-1/TRBV3-2|TRBJ1-2
ASSQGHRARVGGYT